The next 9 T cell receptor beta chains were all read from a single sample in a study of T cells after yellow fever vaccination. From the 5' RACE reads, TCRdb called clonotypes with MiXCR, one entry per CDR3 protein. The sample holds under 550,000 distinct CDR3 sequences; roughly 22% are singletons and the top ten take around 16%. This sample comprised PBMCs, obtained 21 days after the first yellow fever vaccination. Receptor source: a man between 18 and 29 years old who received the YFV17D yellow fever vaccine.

In DNA form, the CDR3 reads TGTGCCAGCACGGACAGTGGGGCCAACGTCCTGACTTTC. It translates to CASTDSGANVLTF. The chain recombines TRBV6-1 with TRBJ2-6; D may be TRBD1 (6 bases). The V and J ends lost 7 bases and 3 bases respectively, with 7 bases between them. Germline CDR1 and CDR2: MNHNS and SASEGT. CDR3 length: 13 amino acids.

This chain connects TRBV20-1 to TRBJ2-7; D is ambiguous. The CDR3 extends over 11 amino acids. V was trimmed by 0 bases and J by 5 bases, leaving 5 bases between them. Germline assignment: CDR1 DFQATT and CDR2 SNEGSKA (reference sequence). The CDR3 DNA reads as TGCAGTGCTAGAGATGTAGACGAGCAGTACTTC. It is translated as CSARDVDEQYF.

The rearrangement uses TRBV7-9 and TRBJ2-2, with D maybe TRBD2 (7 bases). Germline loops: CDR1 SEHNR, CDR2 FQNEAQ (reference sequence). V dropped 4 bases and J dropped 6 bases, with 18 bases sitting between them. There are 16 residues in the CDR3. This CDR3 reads CASSSRGGGRAGELFF. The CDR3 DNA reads TGTGCCAGCAGCTCTCGTGGCGGGGGCCGGGCCGGGGAGCTGTTTTTT.

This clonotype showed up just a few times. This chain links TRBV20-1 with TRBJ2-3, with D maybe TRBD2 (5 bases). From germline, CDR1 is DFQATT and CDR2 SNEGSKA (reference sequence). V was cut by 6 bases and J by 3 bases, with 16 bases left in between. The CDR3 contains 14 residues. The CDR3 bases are TGCAGTGCCCCGGTCCCCGGGGAGACAGATACGCAGTATTTT. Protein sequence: CSAPVPGETDTQYF.

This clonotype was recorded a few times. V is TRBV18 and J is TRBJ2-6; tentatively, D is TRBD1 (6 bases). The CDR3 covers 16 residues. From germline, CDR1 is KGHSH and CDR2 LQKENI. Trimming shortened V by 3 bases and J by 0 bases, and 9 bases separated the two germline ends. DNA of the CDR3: TGTGCCAGCTCACCGGGGGCCCTCTCTGGGGCCAACGTCCTGACTTTC. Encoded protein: CASSPGALSGANVLTF.

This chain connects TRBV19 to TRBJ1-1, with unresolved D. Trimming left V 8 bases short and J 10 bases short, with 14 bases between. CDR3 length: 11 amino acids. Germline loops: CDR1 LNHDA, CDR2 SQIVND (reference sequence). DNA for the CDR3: TGTGCCAGTTCTTTCGGTGCGGTAGCTTTCTTT. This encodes CASSFGAVAFF.

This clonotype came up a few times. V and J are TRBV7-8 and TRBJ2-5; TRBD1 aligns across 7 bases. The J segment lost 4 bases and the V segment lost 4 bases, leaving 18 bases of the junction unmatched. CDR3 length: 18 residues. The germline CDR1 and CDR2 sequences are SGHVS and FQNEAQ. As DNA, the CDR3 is TGTGCCAGCAGCTCCAGGGGCAGGGGGATATCTAGCAGAGAGACCCAGTACTTC. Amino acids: CASSSRGRGISSRETQYF.

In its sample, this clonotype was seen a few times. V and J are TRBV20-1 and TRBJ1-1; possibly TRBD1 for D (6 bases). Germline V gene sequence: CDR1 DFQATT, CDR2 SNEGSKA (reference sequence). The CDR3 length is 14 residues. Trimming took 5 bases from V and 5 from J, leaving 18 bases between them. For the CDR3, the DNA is TGCAGTGCTTACCTTCCAGGGGCTGCGACTGAAGCTTTCTTT. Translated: CSAYLPGAATEAFF.

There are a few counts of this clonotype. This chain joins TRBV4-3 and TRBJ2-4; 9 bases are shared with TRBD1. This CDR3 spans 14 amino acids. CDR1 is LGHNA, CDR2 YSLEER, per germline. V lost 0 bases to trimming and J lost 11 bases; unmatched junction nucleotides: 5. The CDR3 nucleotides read TGCGCCAGCAGCCAAGAGGCTCGGACAGGGGTTCAGTACTTC. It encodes CASSQEARTGVQYF.